These 14 T cell receptor beta chains originate from one sample sequenced in a study of cytomegalovirus exposure and HLA in healthy donors. Researchers ran the PCR with 60 Vbeta and 13 Jbeta primers. Measured with immunoSEQ multiplex PCR; TCRdb has only the in-frame clones, and not every one. The sample gives 140,000 or so clones, about 80% of which show up once; approximately 9.7% is in the top ten. The sequencing sample was made of PBMCs. The receptors originated from an older woman in good health and CMV-seropositive.

This sequence joins TRBV5-8 and TRBJ2-5; perhaps TRBD1 as D (6 bases). CDR3 length equals 13 residues. V was cut by 4 bases and J by 7 bases, with 14 bases left in between. Germline assignment: CDR1 SGHTS and CDR2 YDEGEE. The CDR3, as DNA: TGTGCCAGCAGCCCCCAAAAAGGGGGGACCCAGTACTTC. Translation: CASSPQKGGTQYF.

A word on this clone: One end of the junction varies from germline; a read error may be responsible. V gene TRBV20-1 combines with J gene TRBJ2-1, with 8 bases that match TRBD2. Germline V CDR1 and CDR2: DFQATT, SNEGSKA (reference sequence). There are 10 residues in the CDR3. Written as DNA, the CDR3 is TGCAGTGCTTTAAGGACTAGCCTACTCTTC. This encodes CSALRTSLLF.

The chain employs TRBV7-3 and TRBJ2-7, with TRBD1 identical over 8 bases. The germline gives CDR1 SGHTA, CDR2 FQGTGA. V lost 5 bases and J lost 7; bases outside the gene matches: 13. This CDR3 has 15 residues. The CDR3 DNA reads as TGTGCCAGCAGCACCACGTGGGGCAGGGGGCGTGAGCAGTACTTC. Translated: CASSTTWGRGREQYF.

This chain links TRBV2 with TRBJ2-3; 8 bases are shared with TRBD2. The CDR3 is made up of 21 amino acids. Trimming cost V 5 bases and J 0 bases; bases outside gene matches: 22. Germline V CDR1 and CDR2: SNHLY, FYNNEI. CDR3 in amino acids: CASSLVGLLAGPISSTDTQYF. In DNA, the CDR3 is TGTGCCAGCAGTCTAGTTGGGCTCCTAGCGGGCCCAATATCTAGCACAGATACGCAGTATTTT. The entire variable domain, with the rest obtained from reference TRBV2 and TRBJ2-3, is as follows: EPEVTQTPSHQVTQMGQEVILRCVPISNHLYFYWYRQILGQKVEFLVSFYNNEISEKSEIFDDQFSVERPDGSNFTLKIRSTKLEDSAMYFCASSLVGLLAGPISSTDTQYFGPGTRLTVL.

Remarks on this clone: The same CDR3 can be traced to other DNA sequences in this sample. The chain has TRBV28 and TRBJ1-5, with unresolved D. Germline CDR1 is MDHEN and CDR2 is SYDVKM. The CDR3 is 13 residues long. Between the trimmed V and J ends, which lost 8 bases and 0 bases, there was a span of 8 bases. For the CDR3, the DNA is TGTGCCAGCGGGCCATATAGCAATCAGCCCCAGCATTTT. This codes for CASGPYSNQPQHF.

The V call is TRBV4-3, the J call TRBJ2-3; 11 bases are shared with TRBD2. Germline values: CDR1 LGHNA, CDR2 YSLEER. Trimming cost V 9 bases and J 4 bases; bases outside gene matches: 9. The CDR3 totals 15 residues. In nucleotides, the CDR3 is TGCGCCAGGCTATTAGCGGGAGGGTGGGCAGATACGCAGTATTTT. Residues: CARLLAGGWADTQYF.

The chain recombines TRBV29-1 with TRBJ1-1; 9 bases are a match to TRBD1. Per germline, CDR1 SQVTM and CDR2 ANQGSEA. The ends lost 0 bases at V and 3 bases at J; junction bases unmatched: 5. The CDR3 contains 15 residues. The CDR3 reads CSVEDGTGRDTEAFF. The DNA for the CDR3 is TGCAGCGTTGAAGATGGGACAGGGCGCGACACTGAAGCTTTCTTT.

This clone was seen a handful of times. V and J are TRBV21-1 and TRBJ2-1; TRBD1 reflects the table's D call only, with no check against the DNA. TRBV21-1 is a known pseudogene. The CDR3 loop spans 18 amino acids. CDR3 in amino acids: CASGSGQRLLRDYNEQFF. Here the CDR3 DNA reads TGTGCCAGCGGCTCGGGACAGAGGCTACTACGGGACTACAATGAGCAGTTCTTC.

V usage is TRBV19 and J usage is TRBJ1-2; TRBD1 might be the D (5 bases). CDR1 is LNHDA and CDR2 is SQIVND in the germline V gene (reference sequence). Deletions cut 7 bases from V and 3 bases from J, with 9 bases between. CDR3 length: 12 residues. In nucleotides, the CDR3 is TGTGCCAGTACGACGGGGGACTATGGCTACACCTTC. Its protein product is CASTTGDYGYTF.

This chain uses TRBV2 with TRBJ2-4; TRBD2 matches at 8 bases. V gave up 11 bases and J gave up 9 bases; unmatched junction bases: 12. The CDR3 has 13 residues. In germline, CDR1 is SNHLY, CDR2 FYNNEI. CDR3 DNA sequence: TGTGCCGTTCAACCGGGACTAGTTGTCATTCAGTACTTC. Translating gives CAVQPGLVVIQYF.

The chain couples TRBV6-4 to TRBJ2-7; tentative D call: TRBD1 (6 bases). This CDR3 has 13 amino acids. Germline V gene sequence: CDR1 MRHNA, CDR2 SNTAGT. Deletions cut 3 bases from V and 6 bases from J, with 12 bases between. This CDR3 is CASSEVRGGEQYF. The CDR3, as DNA: TGTGCCAGCAGTGAAGTCAGGGGTGGCGAGCAGTACTTC.

The chain is built from TRBV6-6 and TRBJ2-7; TRBD2 agrees at 7 bases. Germline CDR1 is MNHNY and CDR2 is SVGAGI (reference sequence). With V trimmed by 5 bases and J by 4 bases, 8 bases remained unmatched. The CDR3 consists of 14 residues. CDR3 bases: TGTGCCAGCAGTCCTGGGGGACTACCTTACGAGCAGTACTTC. It is translated as CASSPGGLPYEQYF.

The V call is TRBV30, the J call TRBJ1-2; TRBD1 aligns across 7 bases. Germline values: CDR1 GTSNPN, CDR2 SVGIG (reference sequence). The CDR3 has 14 residues. Losses at the gene ends were 2 bases for V and 4 bases for J; bases not matched to a gene: 7. As DNA, the CDR3 is TGTGCCTGGAGTCCGACAGGGTCGGGCTATGGCTACACCTTC. Its protein is CAWSPTGSGYGYTF.

This clone has more than one count but fewer than ten. The chain is built from TRBV29-1 and TRBJ1-1; D is perhaps TRBD1 (5 bases). Per the germline V gene, CDR1 is SQVTM and CDR2 is ANQGSEA. The germline V and J ends were trimmed by 4 bases and 1 base, with 13 bases remaining between them. The CDR3 length is 14 residues. CDR3 region: CSVGKAGRNTEAFF. CDR3 nucleotide sequence: TGCAGCGTTGGCAAGGCAGGGCGGAACACTGAAGCTTTCTTT.